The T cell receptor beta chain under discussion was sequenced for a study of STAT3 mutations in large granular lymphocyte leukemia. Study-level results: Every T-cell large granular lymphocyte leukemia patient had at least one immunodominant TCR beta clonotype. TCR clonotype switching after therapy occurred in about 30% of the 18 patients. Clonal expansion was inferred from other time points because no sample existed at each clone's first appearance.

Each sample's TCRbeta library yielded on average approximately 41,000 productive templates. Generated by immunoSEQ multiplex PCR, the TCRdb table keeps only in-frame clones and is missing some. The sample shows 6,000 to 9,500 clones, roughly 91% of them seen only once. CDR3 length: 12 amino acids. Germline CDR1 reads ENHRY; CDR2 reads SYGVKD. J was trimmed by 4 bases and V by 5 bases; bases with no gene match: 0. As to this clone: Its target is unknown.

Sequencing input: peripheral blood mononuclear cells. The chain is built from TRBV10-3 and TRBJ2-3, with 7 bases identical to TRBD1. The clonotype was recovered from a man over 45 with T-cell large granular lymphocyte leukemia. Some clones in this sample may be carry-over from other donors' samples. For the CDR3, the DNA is TGTGCCATCAGTACAGGGGCAGATACGCAGTATTTT. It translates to CAISTGADTQYF.